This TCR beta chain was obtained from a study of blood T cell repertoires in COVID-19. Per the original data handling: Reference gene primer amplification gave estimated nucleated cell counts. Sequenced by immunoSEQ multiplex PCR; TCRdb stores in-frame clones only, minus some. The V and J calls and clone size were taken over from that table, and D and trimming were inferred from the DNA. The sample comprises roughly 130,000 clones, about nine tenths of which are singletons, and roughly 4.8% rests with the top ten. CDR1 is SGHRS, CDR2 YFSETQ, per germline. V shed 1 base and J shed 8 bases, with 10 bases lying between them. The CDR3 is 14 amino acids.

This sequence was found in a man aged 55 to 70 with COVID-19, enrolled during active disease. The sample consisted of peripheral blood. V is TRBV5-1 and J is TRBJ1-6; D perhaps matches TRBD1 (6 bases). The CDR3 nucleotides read TGCGCCAGCAGCTTGCAGGGGCGGGATTCACCCCTCCACTTT. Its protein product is CASSLQGRDSPLHF.